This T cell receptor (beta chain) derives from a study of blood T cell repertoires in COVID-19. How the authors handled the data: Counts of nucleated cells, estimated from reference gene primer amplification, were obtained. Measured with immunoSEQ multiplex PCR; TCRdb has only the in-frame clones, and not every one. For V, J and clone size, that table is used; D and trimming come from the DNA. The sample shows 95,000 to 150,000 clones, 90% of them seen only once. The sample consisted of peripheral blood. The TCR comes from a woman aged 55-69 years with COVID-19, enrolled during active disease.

The CDR3, as DNA: TGTGCCAGCAGCGACTCCCGGGATGAGCAGTTCTTC. It yields the protein CASSDSRDEQFF. V usage is TRBV9 and J usage is TRBJ2-1; D unresolved. V was cut by 3 bases and J by 8 bases, with 9 bases left in between. The CDR3 has 12 residues. Germline loops: CDR1 SGDLS, CDR2 YYNGEE.